This TCR beta chain comes out of a study of immune heterogeneity within non-small cell lung tumors. Genomic DNA from bulk tumor acted as the template, and around 630 ng was loaded per sample. Widely spaced biopsies, several per primary tumor, were obtained at surgery. Patients with untreated, newly diagnosed non-small cell lung cancer underwent curative surgery. All donors had received a new diagnosis of non-small cell lung cancer and were undergoing surgery with curative intent. Germline trimming cut 4 bases from V and 3 bases from J; bases unmatched to any gene: 8. CDR1 is MNHNS and CDR2 is SASEGT in the germline V gene. The CDR3 is 15 residues long. This clonotype was counted between two and nine times. Its target is not known. Findings of the study overall: Recurrence of identical dominant CDR3 beta clonotypes was observed across intrapatient tumor sites, concomitant with site-unique high-frequency clones. With local tumor mutational burden, local T-cell clonality showed a moderate but significant correlation (R about 0.35).

Multiplex PCR (32 V and 13 J primers) was used to amplify the TCR beta CDR3. In TCRdb, the multiplex PCR reads were re-called with MiXCR into one record per CDR3 protein. The sample lists 30,000 to 40,000 distinct CDR3 sequences, 28% occurring once. The sequencing sample was made of lung tumor tissue. The receptor was isolated from a man aged 35 to 55 with non-small cell lung cancer. The chain has TRBV6-1 and TRBJ2-5; TRBD2 aligns across 7 bases. The CDR3: CASSVGGGREETQYF. CDR3 nucleotide sequence: TGTGCCAGCAGTGTCGGGGGTGGGAGGGAAGAGACCCAGTACTTC.